The next 31 T cell receptor beta chains were all read from a single sample in a study of T cells after yellow fever vaccination. TCRdb independently ran MiXCR on the 5' RACE reads; one entry per CDR3 protein. The table shows some 560,000 distinct CDR3 sequences, with about a sixth occurring only once. Sequenced material: PBMCs, taken roughly 5 days after the first yellow fever vaccination. These receptors all stem from a man aged 18 to 35 who received the YFV17D yellow fever vaccine.

This clonotype showed up just a few times. V usage is TRBV9 and J usage is TRBJ1-5; D gene uncertain. The ends were cut back, 0 bases at V and 6 bases at J, with 7 bases in the middle. Germline-derived CDR1 and CDR2 are SGDLS and YYNGEE. CDR3 length equals 13 residues. CDR3 sequence (DNA): TGTGCCAGCAGCGTAGGGGAAAGTCAGCCCCAGCATTTT. It specifies CASSVGESQPQHF. Full variable domain (missing parts from reference TRBV9 and TRBJ1-5): DSGVTQTPKHLITATGQRVTLRCSPRSGDLSVYWYQQSLDQGLQFLIQYYNGEERAKGNILERFSAQQFPDLHSELNLSSLELGDSALYFCASSVGESQPQHFGDGTRLSIL.

V gene TRBV28 combines with J gene TRBJ2-7; TRBD2 might be the D (6 bases). Trimming left V 5 bases short and J 4 bases short, with 18 bases between. Germline CDR1 reads MDHEN; CDR2 reads SYDVKM. The CDR3 runs to 15 residues. CDR3 residues: CASSPSHAGRYEQYV. The CDR3 nucleotides are TGTGCCAGCAGTCCCTCCCATGCAGGGAGGTACGAGCAGTACGTC.

This chain links TRBV4-1 with TRBJ2-1; D is unresolved. The CDR3 is 13 amino acids. Per germline, CDR1 MGHRA and CDR2 YSYEKL. The V and J ends lost 6 bases and 4 bases respectively, with 10 bases between them. The DNA of the CDR3 is TGCGCCAGCAGTCCACTGGGATACAATGAGCAGTTCTTC. This codes for CASSPLGYNEQFF.

This clonotype has only a few counts. The chain has TRBV28 and TRBJ2-7, with unresolved D. The germline CDR1 and CDR2 sequences are MDHEN and SYDVKM. The V end lost 5 bases, the J end lost 0 bases, and 11 bases lay between the germline ends. The CDR3 is 14 amino acids. CDR3 coding DNA: TGTGCCAGCAGTCCCAGCCTAAGCTCCTACGAGCAGTACGTC. It encodes CASSPSLSSYEQYV.

The chain is built from TRBV5-8 and TRBJ2-1; D remains ambiguous. This CDR3 region has 13 residues. CDR1 is SGHTS, CDR2 YDEGEE, per germline. V was pared by 3 bases and J by 3 bases, with 7 bases between. The CDR3 spells CASSSDHYNEQFF. The CDR3 DNA follows: TGTGCCAGCAGCTCTGACCACTACAATGAGCAGTTCTTC.

The CDR3 DNA reads as TGTGCCAGCAGCTTTGTAGCGCCCTCCTACAATGAGCAGTTCTTC. This gives the protein CASSFVAPSYNEQFF. V is TRBV5-6 and J is TRBJ2-1; D perhaps matches TRBD2 (5 bases). V gave up 2 bases and J gave up 0 bases, with 9 bases separating them. The CDR3 is 15 amino acids. Germline lookup yields CDR1 SGHDT and CDR2 YYEEEE.

The chain employs TRBV11-2 and TRBJ2-3; D not certain. There are 14 residues in the CDR3. V lost 1 base, J lost 6 bases, and 11 bases lay in between. Germline lookup yields CDR1 SGHAT and CDR2 FQNNGV. This chain's CDR3 is CASSLVGARDTQYF. In DNA, the CDR3 is TGTGCCAGCAGCTTAGTGGGCGCGCGGGATACGCAGTATTTT.

In this sample, this clonotype turned up a few times. The rearrangement joins TRBV10-3 to TRBJ2-3, with a weak D call TRBD2 (5 bases). The V end lost 4 bases, the J end lost 0 bases, and 17 bases lay between the germline ends. The CDR3 has 17 residues. Per the germline V gene, CDR1 is ENHRY and CDR2 is SYGVKD. As DNA, the CDR3 is TGTGCCATCAGTGGGGCTAGCCGCGACTTTAGCACAGATACGCAGTATTTT. Its protein product is CAISGASRDFSTDTQYF.

This clonotype was counted between two and nine times. This chain joins TRBV11-2 and TRBJ1-1; 11 bases line up with TRBD1. Germline assignment: CDR1 SGHAT and CDR2 FQNNGV. CDR3 size: 19 residues. J gave up 0 bases and V 6 bases, and 15 bases lay outside the gene matches. The CDR3 DNA is TGTGCCAGCAGTTCCGGGACAGGGGGTGAGGGGTCCCTGAACACTGAAGCTTTCTTT. Protein: CASSSGTGGEGSLNTEAFF.

J is TRBJ2-7 and V is TRBV20-1; D not certain. Germline V CDR1 and CDR2: DFQATT, SNEGSKA (reference sequence). Trimming cost V 0 bases and J 2 bases, with 8 bases left between them. The CDR3 loop spans 13 amino acids. The DNA for the CDR3 is TGCAGTGCTAGAGATCCATCGACCTACGAGCAGTACTTC. This translates into CSARDPSTYEQYF.

The table lists this clonotype with a few counts. The genes are TRBV5-1 and TRBJ2-5; 7 bases match TRBD1. The length of the CDR3 is 16 residues. V dropped 3 bases and J dropped 2; count of bases not matched to a gene: 10. Germline CDR1 reads SGHRS; CDR2 reads YFSETQ. CDR3 protein: CASSSEPPTGQETQYF. The CDR3 region has the DNA TGCGCCAGCAGCTCCGAACCCCCGACAGGGCAAGAGACCCAGTACTTC.

In this sample, this clonotype turned up a few times. The chain links TRBV7-9 to TRBJ1-2; 9 positions match TRBD1. The germline CDR1 and CDR2 sequences are SEHNR and FQNEAQ (reference sequence). The V gene end was trimmed by 5 bases and the J gene end by 0 bases; junction bases not matched to a gene: 4. This CDR3 is built from 15 residues. The CDR3 sequence is CASSRGTGPNYGYTF. For the CDR3, the DNA is TGTGCCAGCAGCCGCGGGACAGGGCCTAACTATGGCTACACCTTC.

This clonotype was observed at least ten times. The chain joins TRBV7-6 to TRBJ1-5; weak D call: TRBD1 (6 bases). V was pared by 5 bases and J by 4 bases, with 15 bases between. The CDR3 is 15 amino acids. Germline V gene data show CDR1 as SGHVS and CDR2 as FNYEAQ. CDR3 in DNA: TGTGCCAGCAGCCTATCCGGGACATCAAATCAGCCCCAGCATTTT. As protein: CASSLSGTSNQPQHF.

The sample holds a few counts of this clonotype. This chain uses TRBV7-2 with TRBJ2-7; weak D call: TRBD2 (6 bases). This CDR3 is built from 14 residues. Per the germline V gene, CDR1 is SGHTA and CDR2 is FQGNSA. V lost 2 bases and J 4 bases, leaving 12 bases between the germline ends. CDR3 protein: CASSLQGGEYEQYF. CDR3 bases: TGTGCCAGCAGCTTACAAGGCGGGGAGTACGAGCAGTACTTC.

This clonotype has just a few counts. The rearrangement uses TRBV18 and TRBJ2-2; no definite D call. Trimming removed 1 base at V and 4 bases at J, with 10 bases between. The CDR3 spans 15 residues. Germline values: CDR1 KGHSH, CDR2 LQKENI. The CDR3 bases are TGTGCCAGCTCACCACGAAGCAGTCCCACCGGGGAGCTGTTTTTT. Translating it yields CASSPRSSPTGELFF.

This rearrangement joins TRBV29-1 to TRBJ2-5; unclear D gene. Trimming removed 5 bases at V and 8 bases at J, with 15 bases between. The V gene's germline CDR1 is SQVTM and CDR2 ANQGSEA. The CDR3 spans 12 residues. The DNA for the CDR3 is TGCAGCGTTAGGTGGGGTTCTGGAACCCAGTACTTC. Translated: CSVRWGSGTQYF.

V gene TRBV5-6 combines with J gene TRBJ1-5; D is uncertain. Per germline, CDR1 SGHDT and CDR2 YYEEEE. V shed 5 bases and J shed 0 bases, with 9 bases lying between them. The CDR3 has 14 residues. CDR3 DNA: TGTGCCAGCAGACGACGGTATAGCAATCAGCCCCAGCATTTT. Protein sequence: CASRRRYSNQPQHF.

A few counts support this clonotype. This chain connects TRBV5-1 to TRBJ2-2, with D unresolved. Trimming stripped 2 bases from V and 5 bases from J, with 4 bases between. The CDR3 spans 12 residues. Germline CDR1 and CDR2: SGHRS and YFSETQ. CDR3 nucleotide sequence: TGCGCCAGCAGCTTTGTGACCGGGGAGCTGTTTTTT. Translation gives CASSFVTGELFF.

The chain employs TRBV5-1 and TRBJ2-7, with a tentative D call TRBD2 (8 bases). CDR1 is SGHRS and CDR2 is YFSETQ in the germline V gene. The CDR3 sequence is 15 residues long. Trimming took 5 bases from V and 3 from J, leaving 18 bases between them. The CDR3 DNA is TGCGCCAGCAGACGTATCGGGGGGGACAGCTACGAGCAGTACTTC. Amino acid sequence: CASRRIGGDSYEQYF.

Many counts were recorded for this clonotype. Germline and junction disagree at one end, which may indicate a read error. V gene TRBV4-3 combines with J gene TRBJ1-5, with 8 bases aligning to TRBD1. Germline assignment: CDR1 LGHNA and CDR2 YSLEER. This CDR3 has 14 residues. CDR3 loop: CASSQGQGEQPQHF. The CDR3, as DNA: TGTGCCAGCAGCCAAGGACAGGGCGAGCAGCCCCAGCATTTT.

This clonotype was detected a few times. The V gene is TRBV5-1, the J gene TRBJ1-6; possibly TRBD1 for D (5 bases). From germline, CDR1 is SGHRS and CDR2 YFSETQ. The CDR3 length is 15 residues. The germline V and J ends were trimmed by 5 bases and 9 bases, with 18 bases remaining between them. The CDR3 here is CASREPGPQGSPLHF. DNA for the CDR3: TGCGCCAGCAGAGAGCCGGGACCTCAAGGTTCACCCCTCCACTTT. Drawing the rest from reference TRBV5-1 and TRBJ1-6, the complete variable domain is KAGVTQTPRYLIKTRGQQVTLSCSPISGHRSVSWYQQTPGQGLQFLFEYFSETQRNKGNFPGRFSGRQFSNSRSEMNVSTLELGDSALYLCASREPGPQGSPLHFGNGTRLTVT.

This clonotype was detected a few times. This chain connects TRBV30 to TRBJ1-2; D not resolved. Trimming stripped 0 bases from V and 6 bases from J, with 17 bases between. CDR3 length equals 15 residues. From germline, CDR1 is GTSNPN and CDR2 SVGIG (reference sequence). The DNA for the CDR3 is TGTGCCTGGAGTGTCGGCTCCGGGGTTCAGGATGGCTACACCTTC. The encoded protein is CAWSVGSGVQDGYTF.

The chain carries TRBV4-1 and TRBJ2-7, with D possibly called TRBD1 or TRBD2 (5 bases each). The V gene lost 1 base and the J gene lost 5 bases, with 12 bases spanning the gap. The CDR3 extends over 14 amino acids. Germline V gives CDR1 MGHRA, CDR2 YSYEKL. This chain's CDR3 is CASSQGRGADEQYF. The CDR3 DNA sequence: TGCGCCAGCAGCCAAGGCAGAGGGGCGGACGAGCAGTACTTC.

The V and J genes are TRBV10-3 and TRBJ2-3; possibly TRBD2 for D (5 bases). The CDR3 length is 12 residues. The germline CDR1 and CDR2 sequences are ENHRY and SYGVKD. Between the trimmed V and J ends, which lost 4 bases and 5 bases, there was a span of 7 bases. The CDR3 DNA is TGTGCCATCAGTGGTCGGGGAGATACGCAGTATTTT. This gives the protein CAISGRGDTQYF.

In its sample, this clonotype was seen many times. The chain recombines TRBV6-5 with TRBJ1-6, with no clear D. V lost 7 bases and J 8 bases, leaving 12 bases between the germline ends. Per germline, CDR1 MNHEY and CDR2 SVGAGI. The CDR3 sequence is 13 residues long. CDR3 coding DNA: TGTGCCAGCACCGCTGCTCGGGATTCACCCCTCCACTTT. This translates into CASTAARDSPLHF.

The sample holds a few counts of this clonotype. The V gene is TRBV5-1, the J gene TRBJ1-1, with a weak D call TRBD1 (6 bases). Germline V gene lookup returns CDR1 SGHRS and CDR2 YFSETQ. This CDR3 comprises 14 residues. Deletions cut 6 bases from V and 4 bases from J, with 16 bases between. CDR3 residues: CASTETGRGTEAFF. CDR3 coding DNA: TGCGCCAGCACTGAAACAGGGAGGGGCACTGAAGCTTTCTTT.

This clonotype was found a few times. The chain couples TRBV5-1 to TRBJ2-2; D is undetermined. Per germline, CDR1 SGHRS and CDR2 YFSETQ. The CDR3 is 14 amino acids. V lost 7 bases and J 10 bases, leaving 20 bases between the germline ends. CDR3 sequence: CASYLDRTGAELFF. The CDR3 bases are TGCGCCAGCTACTTAGACCGGACGGGTGCGGAGCTGTTTTTT.

V and J are TRBV5-1 and TRBJ1-1; D is ambiguous. The CDR3 covers 13 residues. Trimming cost V 4 bases and J 7 bases, with 14 bases left between them. Germline CDR1 is SGHRS and CDR2 is YFSETQ. CDR3 amino acids: CASSARIYDEAFF. The CDR3 DNA is TGCGCCAGCAGCGCAAGGATTTACGATGAAGCTTTCTTT.

In this sample, this clonotype turned up many times. The V and J genes are TRBV5-5 and TRBJ1-5, with a weak D call TRBD1 (6 bases). Trimming removed 5 bases from V and 0 bases from J, with 12 bases in between. The germline CDR1 and CDR2 sequences are SGHKS and YYEKEE (reference sequence). The CDR3 has 15 amino acids. CDR3 coding DNA: TGTGCCAGCAGAAGGGGGATTATTAGCAATCAGCCCCAGCATTTT. Its protein product is CASRRGIISNQPQHF.

The gene calls are TRBV20-1 and TRBJ2-5, with 12 nucleotides matching TRBD2. Germline CDR1 DFQATT, CDR2 SNEGSKA (reference sequence). Trimming took 5 bases from V and 1 from J; bases not matched to a gene: 5. This CDR3 spans 15 amino acids. The CDR3 protein is CSASGLAGTQETQYF. CDR3 bases: TGCAGTGCTTCTGGACTAGCGGGGACCCAAGAGACCCAGTACTTC.

This clonotype has a handful of counts. The CDR3 protein is CASSPLSGSYEQYV. Written as DNA, the CDR3 is TGTGCCAGCAGTCCTCTTAGCGGCTCCTACGAGCAGTACGTC. The chain combines TRBV28 with TRBJ2-7; perhaps TRBD2 as D (6 bases). V was shortened by 5 bases and J by 0 bases, with 11 bases between the two germline ends. This CDR3 contains 14 residues. The germline V gene has CDR1 MDHEN and CDR2 SYDVKM.